These 15 T cell receptor beta chains were all obtained from the same sample, sequenced in a study of prognosis after radiotherapy for stage I lung cancer. Using two-round multiplex PCR, the authors amplified TCR beta CDR3 from genomic DNA. Primers were specific to each TRBV and TRBJ gene in first-round PCR. TCRdb recomputed calls from the multiplex PCR reads with MiXCR, one row per CDR3 protein. The table shows about 15,000 distinct CDR3 sequences, with roughly 25% occurring only once. The sample was PBMCs, taken before or after stereotactic body radiation therapy (not recorded which). Receptors were obtained from a donor over 45 with non-small cell lung cancer.

The rearrangement links TRBV18 to TRBJ2-5; D possibly corresponds to TRBD1 (5 bases). V was trimmed by 2 bases and J by 5 bases, leaving 15 bases between them. In germline, CDR1 is KGHSH, CDR2 LQKENI. This CDR3 is 15 amino acids long. CDR3 sequence reads: CASSPRCQGTETQYF. In DNA form, the CDR3 reads TGTGCCAGCTCACCAAGATGCCAGGGAACGGAGACCCAGTACTTC. The whole variable domain, filled in from reference TRBV18 and TRBJ2-5, reads NAGVMQNPRHLVRRRGQEARLRCSPMKGHSHVYWYRQLPEEGLKFMVYLQKENIIDESGMPKERFSAEFPKEGPSILRIQQVVRGDSAAYFCASSPRCQGTETQYFGPGTRLLVL.

This clonotype was recorded at least ten times. The chain uses TRBV18 and TRBJ1-5, with TRBD1 as a possible D gene (5 bases). The CDR3 runs 16 residues. V lost 4 bases and J 0 bases, leaving 13 bases between the germline ends. Per germline, CDR1 KGHSH and CDR2 LQKENI. CDR3 residues: CASSLGGFNSNQPQHF. Here the CDR3 DNA reads TGTGCCAGCTCACTTGGGGGGTTTAATAGCAATCAGCCCCAGCATTTT.

This clonotype has ten or more counts. V usage is TRBV20-1 and J usage is TRBJ2-1; maybe TRBD2 (5 bases). Germline lookup yields CDR1 DFQATT and CDR2 SNEGSKA (reference sequence). The V end lost 0 bases, the J end lost 0 bases, and 12 bases lay between the germline ends. The CDR3 totals 16 residues. In nucleotides, the CDR3 is TGCAGTGCTAGAGATGGGAAGCGGATCTCCTACAATGAGCAGTTCTTC. This encodes CSARDGKRISYNEQFF.

Ten or more counts support this clonotype. A much larger clone differs from this one at a single base, so this may be a read error. V is TRBV30 and J is TRBJ2-7; D gene unclear. Per the germline V gene, CDR1 is GTSNPN and CDR2 is SVGIG (reference sequence). The CDR3 sequence is 12 residues long. CDR3 amino acids: CARSGIPYEQYF. The CDR3 DNA reads as TGTGCCCGGAGTGGAATCCCCTACGAGCAGTACTTC.

This clonotype showed up many times. The rearrangement uses TRBV15 and TRBJ1-2; no reliable D call. Germline assignment: CDR1 LNHNV and CDR2 YYDKDF (reference sequence). CDR3 length: 12 residues. V was trimmed by 0 bases and J by 8 bases, leaving 7 bases between them. CDR3 amino acids: CATSREAGGYTF. In nucleotides, the CDR3 is TGTGCCACCAGCAGAGAAGCGGGGGGCTACACCTTC.

The chain combines TRBV6-4 with TRBJ1-1, with D uncertain. Germline V gene lookup returns CDR1 MRHNA and CDR2 SNTAGT. The CDR3 is made up of 13 amino acids. The germline V and J ends were trimmed by 5 bases and 8 bases, with 15 bases remaining between them. The CDR3 coding sequence is TGTGCCAGCAGTTCCTTACCGTGCTCGGAAGCTTTCTTT. Translated, it gives CASSSLPCSEAFF.

This clonotype is termed medium-sized. In DNA, the CDR3 is TGTGCCAGCAGCCGGACAGGGGAATTAAGTCAGCCCCAGCATTTT. This sequence encodes CASSRTGELSQPQHF. The chain combines TRBV7-9 with TRBJ1-5; 9 nucleotides align to TRBD1. CDR1 is SEHNR and CDR2 is FQNEAQ in the germline V gene (reference sequence). The CDR3 spans 15 residues. The junction had 8 bases not matched to a gene; V was cut back by 5 bases and J by 6 bases.

Within the sample, this clonotype is medium-sized. The gene calls are TRBV6-5 and TRBJ1-5; D not resolved. Looked up from germline, CDR1 is MNHEY and CDR2 is SVGAGI. V was trimmed by 3 bases and J by 4 bases, leaving 10 bases between them. The CDR3 is 14 amino acids. This CDR3 is CASSYQRGNQPQHF. DNA for the CDR3: TGTGCCAGCAGTTATCAGCGAGGAAATCAGCCCCAGCATTTT.

This clonotype was found many times. Given a much more abundant clone one base away, this may be a read error. This rearrangement joins TRBV7-9 to TRBJ2-3; D is uncertain. CDR3 size: 14 residues. Germline values: CDR1 SEHNR, CDR2 FQNEAQ (reference sequence). CDR3 loop: CANSSYSSTDTQYF. The CDR3 nucleotides are TGTGCCAACAGCTCCTACAGTAGCACAGATACGCAGTATTTT.

This clonotype qualifies as medium-sized. The chain recombines TRBV7-3 with TRBJ2-6; perhaps TRBD1 as D (6 bases). The length of the CDR3 is 18 residues. CDR1 SGHTA and CDR2 FQGTGA come from the germline V gene. The V end lost 5 bases, the J end lost 0 bases, and 17 bases lay between the germline ends. For the CDR3, the DNA is TGTGCCAGCAGCCTGCGACAGGAGATGTTCTCTGGGGCCAACGTCCTGACTTTC. As protein: CASSLRQEMFSGANVLTF. Full variable domain (missing parts from reference TRBV7-3 and TRBJ2-6): GAGVSQTPSNKVTEKGKYVELRCDPISGHTALYWYRQSLGQGPEFLIYFQGTGAADDSGLPNDRFFAVRPEGSVSTLKIQRTERGDSAVYLCASSLRQEMFSGANVLTFGAGSRLTVL.

In this sample, this clonotype turned up many times. The chain has TRBV19 and TRBJ2-3, with 8 bases that match TRBD2. Per the germline V gene, CDR1 is LNHDA and CDR2 is SQIVND (reference sequence). CDR3 length: 16 amino acids. V shed 5 bases, J shed 4 bases, and the junction held 11 bases outside the gene matches. CDR3 in DNA: TGTGCCAGTAGTTCGGGCGCGGGAGGATCGGCAGATACGCAGTATTTT. It translates to CASSSGAGGSADTQYF.

In its sample, this clonotype was seen many times. J is TRBJ1-5 and V is TRBV29-1; D remains ambiguous. In germline, CDR1 is SQVTM, CDR2 ANQGSEA. The V gene lost 6 bases and the J gene lost 3 bases, with 12 bases spanning the gap. The CDR3 is made up of 13 amino acids. CDR3 protein: CSVAQETNQPQHF. For the CDR3, the DNA is TGCAGCGTCGCCCAGGAGACCAATCAGCCCCAGCATTTT.

Ten or more counts support this clonotype. The chain combines TRBV29-1 with TRBJ2-6; 8 bases match TRBD1. Germline CDR1 reads SQVTM; CDR2 reads ANQGSEA. V trimming: 6 bases; J trimming: 2 bases; junction bases outside the gene matches: 12. The CDR3 runs 17 residues. For the CDR3, the DNA is TGCAGCGTCGGAGACCGGGACAGGAGCCCTGGGGCCAACGTCCTGACTTTC. This translates into CSVGDRDRSPGANVLTF. Variable domain in full (rest from reference TRBV29-1 and TRBJ2-6): SAVISQKPSRDICQRGTSLTIQCQVDSQVTMMFWYRQQPGQSLTLIATANQGSEATYESGFVIDKFPISRPNLTFSTLTVSNMSPEDSSIYLCSVGDRDRSPGANVLTFGAGSRLTVL.

This clonotype was seen repeatedly, ten times or more. The J gene is TRBJ2-1, the V gene TRBV15, with a tentative D call TRBD2 (5 bases). V was pared by 1 base and J by 6 bases, with 13 bases between. CDR1 is LNHNV and CDR2 is YYDKDF in the germline V gene (reference sequence). This CDR3 is built from 15 residues. CDR3 sequence (DNA): TGTGCCACCAGCAGAGGAGGGTTTAATCGCAATGAGCAGTTCTTC. Translation: CATSRGGFNRNEQFF.

Details on this clonotype: An end of the junction differs from the germline gene, which may be a read error. The V and J genes are TRBV6-1 and TRBJ2-2; 14 bases map to TRBD2. From germline, CDR1 is MNHNS and CDR2 SASEGT. CDR3 length equals 16 residues. CDR3 in amino acids: CASMRLAGGLAGELVF. CDR3 DNA sequence: TGTGCCAGCATGAGACTAGCGGGAGGGCTTGCCGGGGAGCTGGTTTTT.